A selection of T cell receptor beta chains follows, all from one sample in a study of T-cell reconstitution after alpha-beta-depleted transplantation in children. One entry per CDR3 protein, called by TCRdb with MiXCR from the PCR reads. The profile shows about 980,000 distinct CDR3 sequences, roughly 29% of them singletons. The sample here was PBMCs, mostly from graft donor cells, taken 360 days after TCRalphabeta/CD19-depleted stem cell transplant. The receptor source for this set is a boy in the first two years of life who had a stem cell transplant for SCID, so the T cells may come from the graft donor. CDR3s include the opening cysteine and the closing phenylalanine or tryptophan. D genes are given only for firm matches. Clone sizes are given selectively: once, few, many, or a class where the clone is expanded.

d_call: TRBD2; v_call: TRBV4-1; clone_size: few; j_call: TRBJ2-5; cdr3_nt: TGCGCCAGCAGCCATGCGGGGGGCAGTCAAGAGACCCAGTACTTC; cdr3_aa: CASSHAGGSQETQYF
d_call: -; v_call: TRBV12-3/TRBV12-4; clone_size: -; j_call: TRBJ2-2; cdr3_nt: TGTGCCAGCAGTTTATGGGGCGGCGGGGAGCTGTTTTTT; cdr3_aa: CASSLWGGGELFF
d_call: TRBD1; v_call: TRBV5-5; clone_size: few; j_call: TRBJ1-6; cdr3_nt: TGTGCCAGCACCCTACCAGGGGGCCGGTCACCCCTCCACTTT; cdr3_aa: CASTLPGGRSPLHF
d_call: -; v_call: TRBV20-1; clone_size: -; j_call: TRBJ1-5; cdr3_nt: TGCAGTGCTAGCACCGGGGGGGCGGTGGCCCAGCCCCAGCATTTT; cdr3_aa: CSASTGGAVAQPQHF
d_call: -; v_call: TRBV11-2; clone_size: -; j_call: TRBJ2-4; cdr3_nt: TGTGCCAGCAGCGTCACAGGGGCCAAAAACATTCAGTACTTC; cdr3_aa: CASSVTGAKNIQYF
d_call: -; v_call: TRBV5-1; clone_size: -; j_call: TRBJ2-1; cdr3_nt: TGCGCCAGCAGCCCTCTGGGGGCCGGGCGCAATGAGCAGTTCTTC; cdr3_aa: CASSPLGAGRNEQFF
d_call: -; v_call: TRBV20-1; clone_size: few; j_call: TRBJ2-1; cdr3_nt: TGCAGTGCCCGGCCGGGGGAGGTATACAATGAGCAGTTCTTC; cdr3_aa: CSARPGEVYNEQFF
d_call: -; v_call: TRBV20-1; clone_size: -; j_call: TRBJ2-7; cdr3_nt: TGCAGTGCTAGAGATTGGGCAGTACCCTACGAGCAGTACTTC; cdr3_aa: CSARDWAVPYEQYF
d_call: -; v_call: TRBV12-3/TRBV12-4; clone_size: few; j_call: TRBJ2-6; cdr3_nt: TGTGCCAGCAGTTTTGCCCTGGCAGGATTTCTCTCTGGGGCCAACGTCCTGACTTTC; cdr3_aa: CASSFALAGFLSGANVLTF
d_call: -; v_call: TRBV29-1; clone_size: few; j_call: TRBJ2-3; cdr3_nt: TGCAGCGTTGATTCAAGCACAGATACGCAGTATTTT; cdr3_aa: CSVDSSTDTQYF
d_call: -; v_call: TRBV7-9; clone_size: -; j_call: TRBJ2-7; cdr3_nt: TGTGCCAGCAGCCGGGGGGACATTGCCTACGAGCAGTACTTC; cdr3_aa: CASSRGDIAYEQYF
d_call: -; v_call: TRBV24-1; clone_size: once; j_call: TRBJ2-3; cdr3_nt: TGTGCCACCGGCAACACCGCGGATACGCAGTATTTT; cdr3_aa: CATGNTADTQYF
d_call: -; v_call: TRBV7-2; clone_size: few; j_call: TRBJ2-6; cdr3_nt: TGTGCCAGCAGCTCTAAGGCGTCTGGGGCCAACGTCCTGACTTTC; cdr3_aa: CASSSKASGANVLTF
d_call: -; v_call: TRBV28; clone_size: -; j_call: TRBJ2-3; cdr3_nt: TGTGCCAGCAGCCAGCAAGGCCGAACAGAAGATACGCAGTATTTT; cdr3_aa: CASSQQGRTEDTQYF
d_call: -; v_call: TRBV28; clone_size: -; j_call: TRBJ1-5; cdr3_nt: TGTGCCAGCAGTGGGGGCAGGGGCAGCAATCAGCCCCAGCATTTT; cdr3_aa: CASSGGRGSNQPQHF
d_call: -; v_call: TRBV2; clone_size: few; j_call: TRBJ2-1; cdr3_nt: TGTGCCAGCAGGGTGGCGATCTCCTACAATGAGCAGTTCTTC; cdr3_aa: CASRVAISYNEQFF
d_call: TRBD1; v_call: TRBV5-8; clone_size: few; j_call: TRBJ1-2; cdr3_nt: TGTGCCAGCAGCTCCGACAGGGGCTACCACTATGGCTACACCTTC; cdr3_aa: CASSSDRGYHYGYTF
d_call: -; v_call: TRBV6-1; clone_size: -; j_call: TRBJ2-7; cdr3_nt: TGTGCCAGCAGGGAACCGACGGATACCTACGAGCAGTACTTC; cdr3_aa: CASREPTDTYEQYF
d_call: -; v_call: TRBV7-2; clone_size: -; j_call: TRBJ2-1; cdr3_nt: TGTGCCAGCAGCTTAGAGATCAGAATCAATGAGCAGTTCTTC; cdr3_aa: CASSLEIRINEQFF
d_call: -; v_call: TRBV5-1; clone_size: few; j_call: TRBJ2-5; cdr3_nt: TGCGCCAGCAGCTCCGCGATTCAAGAGACCCAGTACTTC; cdr3_aa: CASSSAIQETQYF
d_call: -; v_call: TRBV19; clone_size: -; j_call: TRBJ2-2; cdr3_nt: TGTGCCAGTAGTACTACACGGAACACCGGGGAGCTGTTTTTT; cdr3_aa: CASSTTRNTGELFF
d_call: -; v_call: TRBV20-1; clone_size: -; j_call: TRBJ2-7; cdr3_nt: TGCAGTGCCGAAACCGATAACAGGCACACCTACGAGCAGTACTTC; cdr3_aa: CSAETDNRHTYEQYF
d_call: TRBD1; v_call: TRBV20-1; clone_size: -; j_call: TRBJ1-1; cdr3_nt: TGCAGTGCCACTCGACAGGGGACTGAAGCTTTCTTT; cdr3_aa: CSATRQGTEAFF
d_call: -; v_call: TRBV7-2; clone_size: -; j_call: TRBJ2-2; cdr3_nt: TGTGCCAGCAGTGGAGGGCGGGCGAACACCGGGGAGCTGTTTTTT; cdr3_aa: CASSGGRANTGELFF
d_call: -; v_call: TRBV20-1; clone_size: few; j_call: TRBJ2-7; cdr3_nt: TGCAGTGCGGGCACCCCCTACGAGCAGTACTTC; cdr3_aa: CSAGTPYEQYF
d_call: TRBD2; v_call: TRBV15; clone_size: -; j_call: TRBJ2-1; cdr3_nt: TGTGCCACCAGCAGAGTACGGGGACTAGATGGGCATAATGAGCAGTTCTTC; cdr3_aa: CATSRVRGLDGHNEQFF
d_call: TRBD1; v_call: TRBV12-3/TRBV12-4; clone_size: -; j_call: TRBJ2-1; cdr3_nt: TGTGCCAGCAGCAGGGGGTTCGTCGAGCGTGAGCAGTTCTTC; cdr3_aa: CASSRGFVEREQFF
d_call: -; v_call: TRBV7-2; clone_size: -; j_call: TRBJ2-7; cdr3_nt: TGTGCCAGCTGCCTCGGACGTTCCAATCTCGAGCAGTACTTC; cdr3_aa: CASCLGRSNLEQYF
d_call: -; v_call: TRBV6-1; clone_size: -; j_call: TRBJ2-2; cdr3_nt: TGTGCCAGCCGACGGGGCAGCTACACCGGGGAGCTGTTTTTT; cdr3_aa: CASRRGSYTGELFF
d_call: -; v_call: TRBV6-1; clone_size: few; j_call: TRBJ2-1; cdr3_nt: TGTGCCAGCAGCCTTGGGGACTCAGGATACAATGAGCAGTTCTTC; cdr3_aa: CASSLGDSGYNEQFF
d_call: -; v_call: TRBV5-1; clone_size: -; j_call: TRBJ2-1; cdr3_nt: TGCGCCAGCAGCTTGGGAGGGATCCTCAATGAGCAGTTCTTC; cdr3_aa: CASSLGGILNEQFF
d_call: TRBD1; v_call: TRBV12-3/TRBV12-4; clone_size: few; j_call: TRBJ1-1; cdr3_nt: TGTGCCAGCATGTTAGGGACAGGGGTGAACACTGAAGCTTTCTTT; cdr3_aa: CASMLGTGVNTEAFF
d_call: -; v_call: TRBV5-5; clone_size: -; j_call: TRBJ2-3; cdr3_nt: TGTGCCAGCAGCTTGTTCGGGACTCTCATATACACAGATACGCAGTATTTT; cdr3_aa: CASSLFGTLIYTDTQYF
d_call: -; v_call: TRBV29-1; clone_size: few; j_call: TRBJ2-7; cdr3_nt: TGCAGCGTTGAAACAGGCTACGAGCAGTACTTC; cdr3_aa: CSVETGYEQYF
d_call: TRBD1; v_call: TRBV18; clone_size: few; j_call: TRBJ1-1; cdr3_nt: TGTGCCAGCTCACCACTCAAAATGACAGGGTATACCACTGAAGCTTTCTTT; cdr3_aa: CASSPLKMTGYTTEAFF
d_call: TRBD1; v_call: TRBV7-3; clone_size: -; j_call: TRBJ2-2; cdr3_nt: TGTGCCAGCAGCCCTCACCCCCAGGGGGCGAACGGGGAGCTGTTTTTT; cdr3_aa: CASSPHPQGANGELFF
d_call: -; v_call: TRBV6-2/TRBV6-3; clone_size: few; j_call: TRBJ1-3; cdr3_nt: TGTGCCAGCATCTCCAGATCAACCGGCAGGCGAGATGGAAACACCATATATTTT; cdr3_aa: CASISRSTGRRDGNTIYF
d_call: -; v_call: TRBV25-1; clone_size: few; j_call: TRBJ1-1; cdr3_nt: TGTGCCAGCAGCACCCGGGCAGGGGCATATCCTCGTAGCACTGAAGCTTTCTTT; cdr3_aa: CASSTRAGAYPRSTEAFF
d_call: TRBD1; v_call: TRBV2; clone_size: -; j_call: TRBJ1-6; cdr3_nt: TGTGCCAGCAGCGGGACAGGGGCGAATAATTCACCCCTCCACTTT; cdr3_aa: CASSGTGANNSPLHF
d_call: TRBD2; v_call: TRBV11-2; clone_size: -; j_call: TRBJ2-5; cdr3_nt: TGTGCCAGCAGCCGGGACTATCCGGCACGGGAGACCCAGTACTTC; cdr3_aa: CASSRDYPARETQYF
d_call: -; v_call: TRBV25-1; clone_size: many; j_call: TRBJ2-3; cdr3_nt: TGTGCCACCGGCCAGGGGCCCGACACAGATACGCAGTATTTT; cdr3_aa: CATGQGPDTDTQYF
d_call: TRBD2; v_call: TRBV20-1; clone_size: -; j_call: TRBJ2-3; cdr3_nt: TGCAGTGGGACCGGGACTACATCAGATACGCAGTATTTT; cdr3_aa: CSGTGTTSDTQYF
d_call: TRBD2; v_call: TRBV3-1; clone_size: few; j_call: TRBJ2-2; cdr3_nt: TGTGCCAGCAGCCAACCTAGCGGGGGGAACACCGGGGAGCTGTTTTTT; cdr3_aa: CASSQPSGGNTGELFF
d_call: -; v_call: TRBV5-1; clone_size: few; j_call: TRBJ2-3; cdr3_nt: TGCGCCAGCAGCCAGGATGGGAGAGCAGATACGCAGTATTTT; cdr3_aa: CASSQDGRADTQYF
d_call: -; v_call: TRBV5-1; clone_size: -; j_call: TRBJ2-2; cdr3_nt: TGCGCCAGCGGGTGGGGCCAAGTCACCGGGGAGCTGTTTTTT; cdr3_aa: CASGWGQVTGELFF
d_call: -; v_call: TRBV29-1; clone_size: -; j_call: TRBJ2-7; cdr3_nt: TGCAGCGTTGAGTTATTCTCCGAGCAGTACTTC; cdr3_aa: CSVELFSEQYF
d_call: -; v_call: TRBV2; clone_size: -; j_call: TRBJ2-7; cdr3_nt: TGTGCCAGCAGTGAATGGAATAGGTATTACGAGCAGTACTTC; cdr3_aa: CASSEWNRYYEQYF
d_call: TRBD2; v_call: TRBV5-1; clone_size: few; j_call: TRBJ2-1; cdr3_nt: TGCGCCAGCACCTCTAGCGGGGGATACAATGAGCAGTTCTTC; cdr3_aa: CASTSSGGYNEQFF
d_call: -; v_call: TRBV4-3; clone_size: few; j_call: TRBJ1-2; cdr3_nt: TGCGCCAGCAGCCAAGATCGGCGACGGAACTATGGCTACACCTTC; cdr3_aa: CASSQDRRRNYGYTF
d_call: -; v_call: TRBV21-1; clone_size: few; j_call: TRBJ2-6; cdr3_nt: TGTGCCAGCAGCCCCCAAAGCGGGGTCTCTGGGGCCAACGTCCTGACTTTC; cdr3_aa: CASSPQSGVSGANVLTF
d_call: -; v_call: TRBV7-8; clone_size: many; j_call: TRBJ2-5; cdr3_nt: TGTGCCAGCAGCCCGACGGGGGTAGAGACCCAGTACTTC; cdr3_aa: CASSPTGVETQYF
d_call: TRBD1; v_call: TRBV29-1; clone_size: -; j_call: TRBJ1-2; cdr3_nt: TGCAGCGTGGACCGGACAGGGGATTTCTATGGCTACACCTTC; cdr3_aa: CSVDRTGDFYGYTF
d_call: TRBD1; v_call: TRBV28; clone_size: few; j_call: TRBJ1-2; cdr3_nt: TGTGCCAGCCGGATCGGGACAGCCTATGGCTACACCTTC; cdr3_aa: CASRIGTAYGYTF
d_call: -; v_call: TRBV15; clone_size: -; j_call: TRBJ2-3; cdr3_nt: TGTGCCACCAGCAGAGATGGGCAGGTGGCAGATACGCAGTATTTT; cdr3_aa: CATSRDGQVADTQYF
d_call: TRBD1; v_call: TRBV28; clone_size: -; j_call: TRBJ2-1; cdr3_nt: TGTGCCAGCAGTGGTCCGGGACAGAACAATGAGCAGTTCTTC; cdr3_aa: CASSGPGQNNEQFF